Shown below are 19 T cell receptor beta chains from a single sample sequenced in a study of T cells in Graves' hyperthyroidism and ophthalmopathy (dated by TCRdb to the late 2010s). The receptor library was made with multiplex PCR. The listed sequencing device is Illumina HiSeq 2000. TCR beta CDR3 regions were amplified from RNA transcripts. The TCR CDR3 was subjected to a first round of RT-PCR using the HTBI primer set and the Qiagen OneStep RT-PCR kit. TCRdb cleaned the public reads at Q25 with fastp, built clones with MiXCR and kept in-frame beta chains. Each entry is one CDR3 protein sequence, shown with its most common DNA and genes. In all, the sample holds 700,000 to 850,000 distinct CDR3 sequences, and about a third of those were seen once. The ten biggest clones cover more than 25% of the sample. What was sequenced was blood. The receptors come from a woman in her 40s with Graves' hyperthyroidism.

On this clonotype: Just one base apart from a much larger clone, this may be a read error. The chain is built from TRBV7-9 and TRBJ2-5; D remains unclear. Germline V lookup: CDR1 SEHNR, CDR2 FQNEAQ (reference sequence). The CDR3 runs 15 residues. The CDR3 DNA is TGTGCCAGCAGCCAGCAAGATGGGTATCAAGGGACCCAGTACTTC. Translated, it gives CASSQQDGYQGTQYF.

This sequence joins TRBV12-3 or TRBV12-4 and TRBJ1-1, with D unresolved. The V end lost 6 bases, the J end lost 3 bases, and 14 bases lay between the germline ends. This CDR3 is 14 amino acids long. The CDR3 sequence is CASRSKPGDTEAFF. The CDR3 region has the DNA TGTGCCAGCAGGTCCAAACCGGGTGACACTGAAGCTTTCTTT.

This clonotype has ten or more counts. The chain links TRBV19 to TRBJ1-1, with 7 positions matching TRBD1. With 5 bases clipped from V and 11 bases from J, the junction kept 11 bases outside the gene matches. CDR1 and CDR2 (germline): LNHDA, SQIVND (reference sequence). The CDR3 length is 13 residues. The CDR3 loop reads CASSPDRLGSAFF. DNA of the CDR3: TGTGCCAGTAGTCCGGACAGGCTTGGTTCGGCTTTCTTT. Filled out from reference TRBV19 and TRBJ1-1, the complete variable domain reads DGGITQSPKYLFRKEGQNVTLSCEQNLNHDAMYWYRQDPGQGLRLIYYSQIVNDFQKGDIAEGYSVSREKKESFPLTVTSAQKNPTAFYLCASSPDRLGSAFFGQGTRLTVV.

This clonotype occurred once. V and J are TRBV25-1 and TRBJ1-1; TRBD1 is a possible D gene (5 bases). The V end was cut by 4 bases, the J end by 6 bases, with 12 bases between. Germline CDR1 MGHDK, CDR2 SYGVNS. The CDR3 is made up of 13 amino acids. The CDR3 loop reads CASSARTGAEAFF. CDR3 nucleotide sequence: TGTGCCAGCAGTGCTAGAACAGGTGCTGAAGCTTTCTTT.

This clonotype has just a few counts. J is TRBJ1-4 and V is TRBV6-5; possibly TRBD1 for D (5 bases). V was pared by 2 bases and J by 8 bases, with 12 bases between. CDR1 is MNHEY, CDR2 SVGAGI, per germline. This CDR3 region has 14 residues. The CDR3 is CASSYLRQGEKLFF. The CDR3 coding sequence is TGTGCCAGCAGTTACCTACGGCAGGGCGAAAAACTGTTTTTT.

Concerning this clonotype itself: Since a much larger clone is just one base distant, this may be a read error. CDR3 DNA: TGTGCCAGCAGCCAAGAAACTGGGCTCCCTGGGGCCAACGTCCTGACTTTC. It specifies CASSQETGLPGANVLTF. The chain has TRBV14 and TRBJ2-6; D ambiguous. There are 17 residues in the CDR3. Deletions cut 0 bases from V and 2 bases from J, with 11 bases between. Germline-derived CDR1 and CDR2 are SGHDN and FVKESK.

This chain connects TRBV7-8 to TRBJ2-5; D is unresolved. V lost 6 bases and J 5 bases, leaving 13 bases between the germline ends. Germline values: CDR1 SGHVS, CDR2 FQNEAQ. The CDR3 totals 13 residues. CDR3 coding DNA: TGTGCCAGCAGTCCGCTGGTGGGGGAGACCCAGTACTTC. This translates into CASSPLVGETQYF.

This clonotype showed up many times. The chain couples TRBV29-1 to TRBJ2-7; D tentatively reads TRBD1 or TRBD2 (5 bases each). Per germline, CDR1 SQVTM and CDR2 ANQGSEA. The CDR3 extends over 16 amino acids. The germline V and J ends were trimmed by 2 bases and 1 base, with 18 bases remaining between them. The CDR3 DNA is TGCAGCGTTGAACTCGACGCCGGGACCAAATCCTACGAGCAGTACTTC. Translated: CSVELDAGTKSYEQYF.

The chain links TRBV5-1 to TRBJ2-2; 9 bases align to TRBD2. The CDR3 contains 17 residues. With V trimmed by 4 bases and J by 3 bases, 10 bases remained unmatched. Germline V gene sequence: CDR1 SGHRS, CDR2 YFSETQ. For the CDR3, the DNA is TGCGCCAGCAGCCAAGCGGCGGGGGGGGCTGACACCGGGGAGCTGTTTTTT. Translation: CASSQAAGGADTGELFF.

V gene TRBV15 combines with J gene TRBJ2-6; D uncertain. V lost 0 bases, J lost 4 bases, and 7 bases lay in between. CDR1 is LNHNV and CDR2 is YYDKDF in the germline V gene (reference sequence). CDR3 size: 15 residues. The CDR3 protein is CATSRDRPGANVLTF. For the CDR3, the DNA is TGTGCCACCAGCAGAGATCGACCCGGGGCCAACGTCCTGACTTTC.

This clonotype was detected a few times. This chain links TRBV7-2 with TRBJ1-3; D perhaps matches TRBD1 (5 bases). With 5 bases removed from V and 7 bases from J, the gap between germline ends came to 15 bases. Per germline, CDR1 SGHTA and CDR2 FQGNSA. This CDR3 contains 14 residues. The CDR3 sequence is CASSPTGLTNTIYF. The CDR3 DNA sequence: TGTGCCAGCAGCCCCACGGGGCTTACGAACACCATATATTTT.

With respect to this clonotype: Because it lacks the conserved phenylalanine or tryptophan at the end, this CDR3 is likely a read error. This chain links TRBV7-2 with TRBJ1-3; D gene unclear. The germline V and J ends were trimmed by 1 base and 4 bases, with 8 bases remaining between them. Germline V gives CDR1 SGHTA, CDR2 FQGNSA. This CDR3 has 14 residues. Here the CDR3 reads CASSLVGLGNTIYL. The CDR3 nucleotides read TGTGCCAGCAGCTTAGTTGGGTTGGGAAACACCATATATCTT.

Details on this clonotype: A much bigger clone sits one base away, suggesting this may be a read error. V and J are TRBV20-1 and TRBJ1-4; 9 nucleotides align to TRBD1. CDR1 and CDR2 (germline): DFQATT, SNEGSKA (reference sequence). There are 12 residues in the CDR3. The DNA for the CDR3 is TGCAGTGCTGGGACAGGGCAGGAAAGACTGTTTTTT. It is translated as CSAGTGQERLFF.

The chain carries TRBV20-1 and TRBJ2-7; TRBD2 matches at 9 bases. Germline CDR1 DFQATT, CDR2 SNEGSKA (reference sequence). The trim removed 5 bases at V and 7 bases at J, leaving 9 bases unmatched. The CDR3 totals 13 residues. The CDR3 region has the DNA TGCAGTGCTTTAGCGGGAGTGGGCAATGAGCAGTACTTC. It codes for CSALAGVGNEQYF.

The rearrangement joins TRBV7-2 to TRBJ1-2; D not resolved. V was shortened by 8 bases and J by 3 bases, with 7 bases between the two germline ends. This CDR3 is built from 11 residues. The germline V gene has CDR1 SGHTA and CDR2 FQGNSA. Here the CDR3 DNA reads TGTGCCAGCGGACCCTACTATGGCTACACCTTC. Translation: CASGPYYGYTF.

This chain joins TRBV19 and TRBJ1-1; D remains ambiguous. With 8 bases removed from V and 2 bases from J, the gap between germline ends came to 24 bases. The CDR3 runs to 17 residues. From germline, CDR1 is LNHDA and CDR2 SQIVND (reference sequence). Here the CDR3 reads CASSPKLGGIGNTEAFF. Written as DNA, the CDR3 is TGTGCCAGTTCCCCGAAACTCGGAGGAATAGGTAACACTGAAGCTTTCTTT.

This clonotype was counted at least ten times. This chain connects TRBV11-2 to TRBJ2-7; perhaps TRBD1 as D (6 bases). This CDR3 comprises 15 residues. Germline V gene lookup returns CDR1 SGHAT and CDR2 FQNNGV. Trimming removed 0 bases at V and 4 bases at J, with 13 bases between. CDR3 protein: CASSLDQGRPYEQYF. The CDR3 nucleotides read TGTGCCAGCAGCTTAGACCAGGGGCGCCCGTACGAGCAGTACTTC.

This clonotype was seen at least ten times. V and J are TRBV7-9 and TRBJ1-2; D perhaps matches TRBD1 (6 bases). The CDR3 loop spans 14 amino acids. Per the germline V gene, CDR1 is SEHNR and CDR2 is FQNEAQ (reference sequence). Trimming stripped 5 bases from V and 3 bases from J, with 13 bases between. In DNA, the CDR3 is TGTGCCAGCAGCCAAGGGACATTTGACTATGGCTACACCTTC. As protein: CASSQGTFDYGYTF.

This clonotype was detected many times. The rearrangement links TRBV11-2 to TRBJ1-2, with 7 bases fitting TRBD1. Germline V gene sequence: CDR1 SGHAT, CDR2 FQNNGV. This CDR3 is built from 15 residues. V shed 5 bases and J 0 bases; nucleotides not matched to a gene: 6. Written as DNA, the CDR3 is TGTGCCAGCAGCCCTAACAGGGGTCCTAACTATGGCTACACCTTC. Its protein is CASSPNRGPNYGYTF.